The sequence of this TCR beta chain was determined in a study of siplizumab effects on memory and regulatory T cells. As to this clone: The antigen is unknown.

Study-wide results and limits: A naive or memory phenotype could not be assigned to roughly 80-95% of the proliferating CD4+ or CD8+ clones.

The method was immunoSEQ multiplex PCR; TCRdb's version includes in-frame clones alone and lacks a portion of them. The sample includes some 70,000 clones, approximately 88% of them seen just once. This sequence was found in a human donor in good health. The sample consisted of Tregs sorted from blood.

Written as DNA, the CDR3 is TGTGCCAGCTCCCGAACCTTCTCCTACGAGCAGTACTTC. This gives the protein CASSRTFSYEQYF. The chain employs TRBV18 and TRBJ2-7; D gene uncertain. The CDR3 extends over 13 amino acids. V was shortened by 6 bases and J by 0 bases, with 9 bases between the two germline ends. CDR1 is KGHSH and CDR2 is LQKENI in the germline V gene.